This T cell receptor (beta chain) was captured by sequencing in a study of immune cell composition in non-small cell lung cancer. Study observations and caveats: Smoking pack-years did not significantly correlate with tumour TCR-beta clonality. Adenocarcinomas with higher top tumour-associated clone frequency had more reactive TILs.

On this clone: Its antigen is unknown.

Normal lung sampling was at least 3 cm from the tumour, as distant as possible. Frozen unsorted single-cell suspensions supplied the genomic DNA. The germline gives CDR1 MNHEY, CDR2 SVGAGI. Trimming left V 6 bases short and J 4 bases short, with 15 bases between. The CDR3 is 14 residues long. Repertoires were generated with immunoSEQ multiplex PCR, while TCRdb's copy carries only in-frame clones and drops some. The sample holds about 1,000 clones, over 55% seen once. The V call is TRBV6-5, the J call TRBJ1-2; no clear D gene. The origin of this receptor is a human donor with non-small cell lung cancer. Sequencing was done on a sample of non-adjacent lung tissue. CDR3: CASSTGYAGYGYTF. The CDR3 coding sequence is TGTGCCAGCAGCACGGGTTACGCTGGCTATGGCTACACCTTC.